A selection of T cell receptor beta chains follows, all from one sample in a study of cytomegalovirus exposure and HLA in healthy donors. The assay was immunoSEQ multiplex PCR, and TCRdb's table has in-frame clones only and misses some. The table gives 85,000 to 90,000 clones; the top ten clones make up less than 20% of it. Material: PBMCs. The receptors originated from a man over 45 in good health and CMV-seropositive. CDR3s include the opening cysteine and the closing phenylalanine or tryptophan. Fields, in order: V gene, J gene, D gene, CDR3 DNA, CDR3 protein. The D gene is left open where the match is weak.

>TRBV28|TRBJ2-1|NA
TGTGCCAGCAGCTCCGGGACTCCTCTCAATGAGCAGTTCTTC
CASSSGTPLNEQFF
>TRBV29-1|TRBJ2-3|NA
TGCAGCGTTCAGGCTAGCGTCGTTTATACGCAGTATTTT
CSVQASVVYTQYF
>TRBV28|TRBJ2-3|NA
TGTGCCAGCAGTTTTGGGCCGTCGGTGGTTACAGATACGCAGTATTTT
CASSFGPSVVTDTQYF
>TRBV7-2|TRBJ2-5|NA
TGTGCCAGCACCCTCCGACCCGGAACAGTGTACCAAGAGACCCAGTACTTC
CASTLRPGTVYQETQYF
>TRBV19|TRBJ2-7|TRBD2
TGTGCCACCGGGACTAGCGGACCCTACGAGCAGTACTTC
CATGTSGPYEQYF
>TRBV6-5|TRBJ2-5|NA
TGTGCCAGCAGACCTCCAGGGTCCGAGACCCAGTACTTC
CASRPPGSETQYF
>TRBV7-9|TRBJ2-3|TRBD2
TGTGCCAGCAGCAAACTAGCGGGAGAGTCAGATACGCAGTATTTT
CASSKLAGESDTQYF
>TRBV7-9|TRBJ1-5|NA
TGTGCCAGCAGCTTAACGAGCGATCAGCCCCAGCATTTT
CASSLTSDQPQHF
>TRBV7-2|TRBJ2-1|TRBD2
TGTGCCAGCAGCAAGGGACTAGATGCCTACAATGAGCAGTTCTTC
CASSKGLDAYNEQFF
>TRBV10-2|TRBJ1-5|NA
TGCGCCAGCAGCCTCTATAGCAATCAGCCCCAGCATTTT
CASSLYSNQPQHF
>TRBV5-4|TRBJ1-4|TRBD1
TGTGCCAGCAGCCGACAGGGGGCGGAAGAAAAACTGTTTTTT
CASSRQGAEEKLFF
>TRBV7-2|TRBJ2-1|NA
TGTGCCAGCAGCTTAGCGCGGGCTGGTCGGGCTGAGCAGTTCTTC
CASSLARAGRAEQFF
>TRBV11-2|TRBJ2-1|NA
TGTGCCAGCAGCTTAGAGGGCTATGAGCAGTTCTTC
CASSLEGYEQFF
>TRBV29-1|TRBJ2-5|TRBD1
TGCAGCGTTGTTACAGGGGACAAAGAGACCCAGTACTTC
CSVVTGDKETQYF
>TRBV4-3|TRBJ2-7|NA
TGCGCCAGCAGCCAAGTGGCTAGGGGCGAGCAGTACTTC
CASSQVARGEQYF
>TRBV19|TRBJ2-2|TRBD2
TGTGCCAGTAGTATAGGGACTAGCGGAGCAACGTTCGGGGAGCTGTTTTTT
CASSIGTSGATFGELFF
>TRBV6-5|TRBJ2-7|TRBD2
TGTGCCAGCAGTTACTCTACCGGGACTAGCGGCCACGAGCAGTACTTC
CASSYSTGTSGHEQYF
>TRBV30|TRBJ2-2|NA
TGTGCCTGGGAGGGAACCGGGGAGCTGTTTTTT
CAWEGTGELFF
>TRBV9|TRBJ2-5|NA
TGTGCCAGCACCAAGGGAGGGGGACAAGAGACCCAGTACTTC
CASTKGGGQETQYF
>TRBV6-5|TRBJ1-1|NA
TGTGCCAGCAGTTACTCGTGGCAGATGAACACTGAAGCTTTCTTT
CASSYSWQMNTEAFF
>TRBV6-6|TRBJ1-1|NA
TGTGCCAGCACATGGGGGGTGGACACTGAAGCTTTCTTT
CASTWGVDTEAFF
>TRBV27|TRBJ1-1|NA
TGTGCCAGCAGTTCTCCAGCTGAAGCTTTCTTT
CASSSPAEAFF
>TRBV7-9|TRBJ2-3|TRBD2
TGTGCCAGCAGCTTACTTACACTAGCGGGAGGCCAGGATACGCAGTATTTT
CASSLLTLAGGQDTQYF
>TRBV7-8|TRBJ1-5|NA
TGTGCCAGCAGCTTAGGGAGGAGGGCCCAGCATAGCAATCAGCCCCAGCATTTT
CASSLGRRAQHSNQPQHF
>TRBV7-9|TRBJ1-5|NA
TGTGCCAGCAGCTTAGACGAGGGACAGCCCCAGCATTTT
CASSLDEGQPQHF
>TRBV2|TRBJ1-2|NA
TGTGCCAGCAAGGCCGGCTCCACAGGGAACTATGGCTACACCTTC
CASKAGSTGNYGYTF
>TRBV19|TRBJ2-7|NA
TGTGCCAGCGGACAGCCTTCCTACTTC
CASGQPSYF
>TRBV5-6|TRBJ1-2|TRBD1
TGTGCCAGCAGCTTGGGACAGGGGTACTATGGCTACACCTTC
CASSLGQGYYGYTF
>TRBV5-1|TRBJ1-2|NA
TGCGCCAGCAGTTTCGGGGGGCAGGGCCCTTCTGGCTACACCTTC
CASSFGGQGPSGYTF
>TRBV15|TRBJ2-1|NA
TGTGCCACCAACGACCCTAGCGCCAATTACAATGAGCAGTTCTTC
CATNDPSANYNEQFF
>TRBV6-5|TRBJ2-2|TRBD1
TGTGCCAGCAGGACAGGGGGCTACACCGGGGAGCTGTTTTTT
CASRTGGYTGELFF
>TRBV7-9|TRBJ2-7|NA
TGTGCCAGCAGTACTAAGACAGGTCCCCTTTCCTACGAGCAGTACTTC
CASSTKTGPLSYEQYF
>TRBV19|TRBJ2-7|NA
TGTGCCAGTACCCCGACACCGAGCTCCTACGAGCAGTACTTC
CASTPTPSSYEQYF
>TRBV7-2|TRBJ1-2|TRBD1
TGTGCCAGCAGCTTAGCGAGGACAGGGTATGGCTACACCTTC
CASSLARTGYGYTF
>TRBV6-5|TRBJ1-1|NA
TGTGCCAGCAGTTACTCGAGAAACTTGAACACTGAAGCTTTCTTT
CASSYSRNLNTEAFF
>TRBV29-1|TRBJ2-1|TRBD2
TGCAGCGTTGAAGATGCACTAGCGGGGACAGAGAAGCAGTTCTTC
CSVEDALAGTEKQFF
>TRBV18|TRBJ1-1|NA
TGTGCCAGCTCACCTGCCCGGGGGGGTAACACTGAAGCTTTCTTT
CASSPARGGNTEAFF
>TRBV7-2|TRBJ1-1|NA
TGTGCCAGCAGCTTGAGGTGGAACACTGAAGCTTTCTTT
CASSLRWNTEAFF
>TRBV7-9|TRBJ2-7|TRBD2
TGTGCCAGCAGCCCGGGACTAGCAGAACCCGGCGAGCAGTACTTC
CASSPGLAEPGEQYF
>TRBV4-1|TRBJ1-5|NA
TGCGCCAGCAGCCAAGGCCCCCGGACAGTCAGCAATCAGCCCCAGCATTTT
CASSQGPRTVSNQPQHF
>TRBV11-2|TRBJ2-5|NA
TGTGCCAGCAGCCTAGCACGCTTAGCGGAAGAGACCCAGTACTTC
CASSLARLAEETQYF
>TRBV7-9|TRBJ2-1|TRBD1
TGTGCCAGCAGCCCGTTTGGGACAGGGTCCTACAATGAGCAGTTCTTC
CASSPFGTGSYNEQFF
>TRBV11-3|TRBJ2-6|NA
TGTGCCAGCAGCTTAGACGAGGGTCGGGCCAACGTCCTGACTTTC
CASSLDEGRANVLTF
>TRBV5-4|TRBJ1-2|NA
TGTGCCAGCAGCTCCCCGGGGGGGTTGGGCTATGGCTACACCTTC
CASSSPGGLGYGYTF
>TRBV4-3|TRBJ2-2|NA
TGCGCCAGCAGCCCACAGGGGGGGTTGACCGGGGAGCTGTTTTTT
CASSPQGGLTGELFF
>TRBV18|TRBJ1-5|NA
TGTGCCAGCTCACCTGAACAGAATCAGCCCCAGCATTTT
CASSPEQNQPQHF
>TRBV25-1|TRBJ2-2|NA
TGTGCCAGCAGCCCTACAGGCGACACCGGGGAGCTGTTTTTT
CASSPTGDTGELFF
>TRBV5-4|TRBJ1-2|TRBD1
TGTGCCAGCAGCCCGGTCGGGACAGGAGGTCGAGGCTACACCTTC
CASSPVGTGGRGYTF
>TRBV30|TRBJ1-3|NA
TGTGCCTGGGGTGTTCGACACGATTCAGGGGACACCATATATTTT
CAWGVRHDSGDTIYF
>TRBV9|TRBJ1-4|TRBD1
TGTGCCAGCAGCGCTGACAGGGGGCAGGCTAATGAAAAACTGTTTTTT
CASSADRGQANEKLFF
>TRBV9|TRBJ2-1|TRBD2
TGTGCCAGCAGCGCGCCTATAGCGGGAGCGCCCTACAATGAGCAGTTCTTC
CASSAPIAGAPYNEQFF
>TRBV6-1|TRBJ1-2|NA
TGTGCCAGCAGTCTCAGGGCAGATAACCGAGATGGCTACACCTTC
CASSLRADNRDGYTF
>TRBV11-3|TRBJ2-4|TRBD2
TGTGCCAGCAGCGTCCTGGGACTAGCGGGAGAAAGGGGACACATTCAGTACTTC
CASSVLGLAGERGHIQYF
>TRBV7-9|TRBJ1-3|NA
TGTGCCAGCACTCCGGGTAACTCTGGAAACACCATATATTTT
CASTPGNSGNTIYF
>TRBV18|TRBJ1-2|NA
TGTGCCAGCTCACCATCCCTCGACAGGAGCTATGGCTACACCTTC
CASSPSLDRSYGYTF
>TRBV7-9|TRBJ2-5|NA
TGTGCCAGCAGCTCGTTACAGGGAAAGGAGACCCAGTACTTC
CASSSLQGKETQYF
>TRBV7-3|TRBJ2-3|NA
TGTGCCAGCAGCCCCCACTATCTAGGTACGCAGTATTTT
CASSPHYLGTQYF
>TRBV25-1|TRBJ2-5|NA
TGTGCCAGCAGTGAACAGGGCGCGGAGACCCAGTACTTC
CASSEQGAETQYF
>TRBV29-1|TRBJ1-1|NA
TGCAGCGTTGTACAGTCAAACACTGAAGCTTTCTTT
CSVVQSNTEAFF
>TRBV5-6|TRBJ1-2|TRBD1
TGTGCCAGCAGCTGGCAGGGACAGGGGGATCGCTATGGCTACACCTTC
CASSWQGQGDRYGYTF